This T cell receptor (beta chain) was identified in a study of blood T cell repertoires in COVID-19. Study background: The United States, Italy and Spain supplied acute and convalescent COVID-19 samples. The cDNA or gDNA used as material had been derived from T cells, B-cell-depleted T cells, or PBMCs.

Original processing notes: By means of reference gene primer amplification, nucleated cell counts were estimated. Libraries were prepared by immunoSEQ multiplex PCR; TCRdb keeps only in-frame clonotypes and omits some of them. V, J and clone size are those of that table, while D and trimming were read from the DNA. The sample lists roughly 240,000 clones, more than 75% occurring once. V was pared by 8 bases and J by 2 bases, with 16 bases between. The CDR3 covers 14 residues. The germline gives CDR1 MNHEY, CDR2 SVGAGI. The clonotype originates from a woman aged 25 to 39 who had recovered from COVID-19. The chain employs TRBV6-5 and TRBJ2-7; the D gene is possibly TRBD1 (6 bases). The sequenced material came from peripheral blood. The CDR3 DNA is TGTGCCAGCTACACCGGGACAAAGACCTACGAGCAGTACTTC. It encodes CASYTGTKTYEQYF.